The source of this TCR beta chain is a study of T cells in Graves' hyperthyroidism and ophthalmopathy. Study-level results: In the analysis, a 13 V-J model separated ophthalmopathy from stable hyperthyroidism. Researchers found most expanded thyroid clonotypes above 0.001 in blood as well.

Amplification targeted TCR beta CDR3 regions from RNA transcripts. The HTBI primer set drove a first-round RT-PCR of the TCR CDR3. TCRdb passed the multiplex PCR reads through MiXCR, listing each CDR3 protein once. The sample yields roughly 510,000 distinct CDR3 sequences, around 20% seen once. Clinical symptoms, serum thyroxine and TRAb, thyroid ultrasound and orbital computed tomography together formed the diagnostic basis. Germline loops: CDR1 SGHRS, CDR2 YFSETQ. This CDR3 has 15 amino acids. V was clipped by 0 bases and J by 0 bases, with 10 bases between them. In its sample, this clonotype was seen many times. The antigen is undetermined.

Sequenced material: blood. The chain couples TRBV5-1 to TRBJ2-7; D not certain. The TCR comes from a man between 18 and 29 years old with Graves' hyperthyroidism. The DNA for the CDR3 is TGCGCCAGCAGCTTGGAGTCGGACGGCTCCTACGAGCAGTACTTC. It codes for CASSLESDGSYEQYF.